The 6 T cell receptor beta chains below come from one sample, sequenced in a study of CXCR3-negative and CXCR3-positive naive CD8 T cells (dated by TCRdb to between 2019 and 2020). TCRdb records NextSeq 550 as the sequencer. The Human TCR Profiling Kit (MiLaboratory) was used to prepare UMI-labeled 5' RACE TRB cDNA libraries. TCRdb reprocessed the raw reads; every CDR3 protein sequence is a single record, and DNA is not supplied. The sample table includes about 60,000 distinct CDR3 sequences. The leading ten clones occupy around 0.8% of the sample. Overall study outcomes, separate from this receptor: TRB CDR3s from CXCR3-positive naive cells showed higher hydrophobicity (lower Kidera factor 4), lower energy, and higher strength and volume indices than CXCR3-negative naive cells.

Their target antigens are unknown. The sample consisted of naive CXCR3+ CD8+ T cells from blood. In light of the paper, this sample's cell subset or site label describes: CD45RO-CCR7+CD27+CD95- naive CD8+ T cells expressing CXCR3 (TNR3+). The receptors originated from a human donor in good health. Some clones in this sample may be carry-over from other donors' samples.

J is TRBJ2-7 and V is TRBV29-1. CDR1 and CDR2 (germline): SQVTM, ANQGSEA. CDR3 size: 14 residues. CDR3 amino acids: CSVETSTSTYEQYF.

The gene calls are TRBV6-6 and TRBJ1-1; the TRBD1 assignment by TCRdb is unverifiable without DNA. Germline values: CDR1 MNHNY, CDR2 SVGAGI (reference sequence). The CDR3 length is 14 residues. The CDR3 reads CAIGTGLTLTEAFF.

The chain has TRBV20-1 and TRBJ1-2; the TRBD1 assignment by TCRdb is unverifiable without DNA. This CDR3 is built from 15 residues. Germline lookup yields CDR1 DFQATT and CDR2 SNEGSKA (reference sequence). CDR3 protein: CSARAPTDLVYGYTF.

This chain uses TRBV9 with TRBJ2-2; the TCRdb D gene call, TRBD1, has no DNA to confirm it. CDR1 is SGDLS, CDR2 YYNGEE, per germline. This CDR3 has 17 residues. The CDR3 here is CASSVGRGIPNTGELFF.

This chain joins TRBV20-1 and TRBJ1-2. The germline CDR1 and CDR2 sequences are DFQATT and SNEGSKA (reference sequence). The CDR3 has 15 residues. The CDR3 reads CSAGDRLGINYGYTF.

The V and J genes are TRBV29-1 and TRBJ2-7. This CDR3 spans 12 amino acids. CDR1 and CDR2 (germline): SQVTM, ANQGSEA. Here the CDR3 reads CSVEARPYEQYF.